A single sample gave rise to the 30 T cell receptor beta chains below, sequenced in a study of OX40 agonist ivuxolimab in advanced cancers. The table came from immunoSEQ multiplex PCR; TCRdb's copy has only in-frame clones and leaves some out. The sample lists roughly 30,000 clones; about 85% were seen once. The input for sequencing was CD4+ or CD8+ T cells sorted from blood, taken in a trial of the OX40 agonist ivuxolimab. The receptors stem from an adult with an advanced solid tumor such as melanoma, head and neck, liver or kidney cancer.

The CDR3 here is CASSPNRDGLGTQYF. CDR3 in DNA: TGTGCCAGCAGTCCGAACCGGGACGGCCTAGGGACCCAGTACTTC. The chain combines TRBV6-5 with TRBJ2-5; D tentatively reads TRBD1 or TRBD2 (5 bases each). The V and J ends lost 5 bases and 7 bases respectively, with 20 bases between them. CDR1 is MNHEY and CDR2 is SVGAGI in the germline V gene. CDR3 length: 15 amino acids.

The chain joins TRBV23-1 to TRBJ2-6, with 7 positions matching TRBD1. TRBV23-1 is reported as an ORF; its role is uncertain. V lost 4 bases and J lost 0; bases outside the gene matches: 9. The CDR3 has 18 residues. Written as DNA, the CDR3 is TGCGCCAGCAGTCGCCGGGACAGAATCTGCTCTGGGGCCAACGTCCTGACTTTC. Its protein product is CASSRRDRICSGANVLTF.

This clone was counted once. The rearrangement joins TRBV27 to TRBJ2-1, with a possible D match to TRBD2 (6 bases). V was clipped by 5 bases and J by 0 bases, with 14 bases between them. The CDR3 covers 16 residues. CDR1 and CDR2 from the germline V gene are MNHEY and SMNVEV (reference sequence). The CDR3 nucleotides read TGTGCCAGCAGTATTAGTGCGGGGCTCTCCTACAATGAGCAGTTCTTC. Translating gives CASSISAGLSYNEQFF.

The chain employs TRBV7-9 and TRBJ1-5, with TRBD1 matching over 7 bases. Trimming removed 4 bases from V and 2 bases from J; junction bases left unmatched: 5. Germline-derived CDR1 and CDR2 are SEHNR and FQNEAQ (reference sequence). This CDR3 has 15 amino acids. DNA for the CDR3: TGTGCCAGCAGCTCGAACAGGGGAGGCAATCAGCCCCAGCATTTT. Translated: CASSSNRGGNQPQHF.

The V and J genes are TRBV28 and TRBJ1-4, with D tentatively TRBD1 (5 bases). Germline V gene sequence: CDR1 MDHEN, CDR2 SYDVKM. This CDR3 spans 18 amino acids. The germline V and J ends were trimmed by 2 bases and 1 base, with 17 bases remaining between them. The CDR3 nucleotides read TGTGCCAGCAGTTTAGGGATAACCGGGACCATAACTAATGAAAAACTGTTTTTT. Its translation is CASSLGITGTITNEKLFF.

Turning to this clone: The same CDR3 is also encoded by other DNA sequences in this sample. The J gene is TRBJ2-1, the V gene TRBV9; D might be TRBD1 (6 bases). CDR3 length equals 12 residues. Trimming removed 4 bases at V and 7 bases at J, with 9 bases between. Germline V CDR1 and CDR2: SGDLS, YYNGEE. The CDR3 DNA reads as TGTGCCAGCAGCTCCACAGGGAATGAGCAGTTCTTC. This encodes CASSSTGNEQFF.

The chain combines TRBV11-2 with TRBJ2-2; D unresolved. The CDR3 loop spans 15 amino acids. The germline V gene encodes CDR1 SGHAT and CDR2 FQNNGV. Trimming took 1 base from V and 7 from J, leaving 13 bases between them. CDR3: CASSLGQTAFGELFF. In DNA form, the CDR3 reads TGTGCCAGCAGCTTAGGGCAAACTGCCTTCGGGGAGCTGTTTTTT.

There are a few counts of this clone. The chain combines TRBV5-6 with TRBJ2-7; D perhaps matches TRBD2 (6 bases). The CDR3 has 15 amino acids. CDR1 and CDR2 (germline): SGHDT, YYEEEE. V was shortened by 1 base and J by 4 bases, with 15 bases between the two germline ends. In DNA, the CDR3 is TGTGCCAGCAGCTTGTCTGGGGCTAGCGAGTACGAGCAGTACTTC. Its translation: CASSLSGASEYEQYF.

This chain links TRBV7-9 with TRBJ2-7; no firm D call. The CDR3 extends over 13 amino acids. The germline gives CDR1 SEHNR, CDR2 FQNEAQ (reference sequence). Trimming removed 5 bases from V and 0 bases from J, with 8 bases in between. The CDR3 reads CASSADNSYEQYF. CDR3 sequence (DNA): TGTGCCAGCAGCGCTGACAACTCCTACGAGCAGTACTTC.

The rearrangement joins TRBV6-5 to TRBJ1-1, with D tentatively TRBD1 (5 bases). The V and J ends lost 4 bases and 0 bases respectively, with 12 bases between them. The CDR3 is 15 residues long. Germline V lookup: CDR1 MNHEY, CDR2 SVGAGI. The CDR3 DNA reads TGTGCCAGCAGTTTAAGAGGGGCAGTGAACACTGAAGCTTTCTTT. This codes for CASSLRGAVNTEAFF.

CDR3 sequence (DNA): TGTGCCAGCAGCCAAAATTACGGACAAGAGGGTCAGCCCCAGCATTTT. Translating gives CASSQNYGQEGQPQHF. The chain combines TRBV4-2 with TRBJ1-5; maybe TRBD1 (5 bases). V lost 2 bases and J lost 6, with 17 bases in between. Germline CDR1 and CDR2: LGHNA and YNFKEQ. CDR3 length equals 16 residues.

The chain recombines TRBV28 with TRBJ2-3; D is uncertain. CDR3 length: 18 residues. The germline V gene encodes CDR1 MDHEN and CDR2 SYDVKM. The V gene lost 2 bases and the J gene lost 2 bases, with 20 bases spanning the gap. The CDR3 loop reads CASSLISPGGGSTDTQYF. The CDR3 DNA reads TGTGCCAGCAGTTTAATTTCCCCGGGCGGTGGGTCCACAGATACGCAGTATTTT.

The CDR3 region is CASSPNVGGNIQYF. The CDR3, as DNA: TGTGCCAGCAGCCCCAACGTTGGGGGGAACATTCAGTACTTC. The chain couples TRBV5-4 to TRBJ2-4, with D perhaps matching TRBD2 (6 bases). The V end lost 4 bases, the J end lost 7 bases, and 15 bases lay between the germline ends. This CDR3 contains 14 residues. CDR1 SGHNT and CDR2 YYREEE come from the germline V gene (reference sequence).

This chain uses TRBV28 with TRBJ2-2; D call uncertain. The ends were cut back, 6 bases at V and 4 bases at J, with 15 bases in the middle. This CDR3 comprises 15 residues. In germline, CDR1 is MDHEN, CDR2 SYDVKM. The CDR3 spells CASSWVATGTGELFF. DNA for the CDR3: TGTGCCAGCAGCTGGGTCGCGACGGGCACCGGGGAGCTGTTTTTT.

The chain recombines TRBV27 with TRBJ2-3; D is possibly TRBD2 (5 bases). Germline V gene data show CDR1 as MNHEY and CDR2 as SMNVEV (reference sequence). V was shortened by 10 bases and J by 2 bases, with 19 bases between the two germline ends. The CDR3 covers 15 residues. CDR3 nucleotide sequence: TGTGCCACAAGAAGTCTAGGACTGCCCACAGATACGCAGTATTTT. Translating it yields CATRSLGLPTDTQYF.

This sequence joins TRBV27 and TRBJ2-7; no clear D gene. CDR1 MNHEY and CDR2 SMNVEV come from the germline V gene (reference sequence). CDR3 length equals 14 residues. The V and J ends lost 3 bases and 5 bases respectively, with 14 bases between them. The DNA for the CDR3 is TGTGCCAGCAGTTTTGGTCTCCCCGGCGACGAGCAGTACTTC. Translating it yields CASSFGLPGDEQYF.

This chain links TRBV10-3 with TRBJ2-1; 10 bases match TRBD2. This CDR3 region has 14 residues. V was pared by 6 bases and J by 8 bases, with 7 bases of the junction left unmatched. Germline CDR1 ENHRY, CDR2 SYGVKD. CDR3 nucleotides: TGTGCCATCAGGGGGACTAGCGAATACGATGAGCAGTTCTTC. Its protein is CAIRGTSEYDEQFF.

The V gene is TRBV27, the J gene TRBJ2-1; a weak D match, TRBD2 (6 bases). Trimming removed 3 bases from V and 0 bases from J, with 12 bases in between. The CDR3 consists of 16 residues. Germline V lookup: CDR1 MNHEY, CDR2 SMNVEV (reference sequence). CDR3 nucleotides: TGTGCCAGCAGTTTTATAGCGGCAAGCTCCTACAATGAGCAGTTCTTC. Translation: CASSFIAASSYNEQFF.

The chain employs TRBV6-5 and TRBJ1-2, with D hard to call. The CDR3 is 15 amino acids. Trimming removed 2 bases from V and 2 bases from J, with 12 bases in between. CDR1 is MNHEY and CDR2 is SVGAGI in the germline V gene. The CDR3 is CASSYGSSGNYGYTF. The CDR3 DNA sequence: TGTGCCAGCAGTTACGGGTCTAGCGGAAACTATGGCTACACCTTC.

The chain uses TRBV27 and TRBJ1-1, with a tentative D call TRBD1 (5 bases). Germline-derived CDR1 and CDR2 are MNHEY and SMNVEV (reference sequence). This CDR3 contains 15 residues. V dropped 0 bases and J dropped 3 bases, with 11 bases sitting between them. CDR3 amino acids: CASSLSAGVDTEAFF. The CDR3 bases are TGTGCCAGCAGTTTATCGGCGGGGGTGGACACTGAAGCTTTCTTT.

CDR3: CASSFISESPYEQYF. The CDR3 nucleotides read TGTGCCAGCAGTTTTATATCAGAGAGCCCCTACGAGCAGTACTTC. The chain links TRBV28 to TRBJ2-7; D call uncertain. The length of the CDR3 is 15 residues. Trimming pared 3 bases from V and 2 bases from J, leaving 14 bases between. Germline V gene lookup returns CDR1 MDHEN and CDR2 SYDVKM.

The chain links TRBV10-1 to TRBJ2-7, with 9 bases identical to TRBD1. The trim removed 3 bases at V and 0 bases at J, leaving 3 bases unmatched. The germline V gene encodes CDR1 WNHNN and CDR2 SYGVQD (reference sequence). The CDR3 loop spans 15 amino acids. Here the CDR3 DNA reads TGCGCCAGCAGTGAAGGACAGGGGACCTCCTACGAGCAGTACTTC. Translation gives CASSEGQGTSYEQYF.

This chain joins TRBV4-2 and TRBJ2-2, with 7 bases aligning to TRBD2. The CDR3 runs 15 residues. The germline V gene encodes CDR1 LGHNA and CDR2 YNFKEQ. V shed 1 base, J shed 6 bases, and the junction held 5 bases outside the gene matches. The CDR3 protein is CASSQGEGRAGELFF. CDR3 bases: TGTGCCAGCAGCCAAGGAGAGGGGAGGGCCGGGGAGCTGTTTTTT.

The chain recombines TRBV19 with TRBJ2-5; D is unresolved. The CDR3 covers 13 residues. Germline CDR1 LNHDA, CDR2 SQIVND (reference sequence). Between the trimmed V and J ends, which lost 4 bases and 4 bases, there was a span of 10 bases. CDR3 DNA sequence: TGTGCCAGTAGTAATGGGTTGCGAGAGACCCAGTACTTC. Amino acid sequence: CASSNGLRETQYF.

The chain uses TRBV27 and TRBJ2-7; no reliable D call. CDR3 length equals 12 residues. Trimming shortened V by 5 bases and J by 0 bases, and 5 bases separated the two germline ends. Germline-derived CDR1 and CDR2 are MNHEY and SMNVEV (reference sequence). The CDR3 region is CASSPSSYEQYF. The CDR3 bases are TGTGCCAGCAGTCCAAGCTCCTACGAGCAGTACTTC.

CDR3 in DNA: TGTGCCAGCAGTTACGAACCAGCGGGAGGCACAGATACGCAGTATTTT. It codes for CASSYEPAGGTDTQYF. This chain uses TRBV6-6 with TRBJ2-3, with TRBD2 matching over 8 bases. V dropped 2 bases and J dropped 1; count of bases not matched to a gene: 5. The CDR3 consists of 16 residues. Germline V gene data show CDR1 as MNHNY and CDR2 as SVGAGI (reference sequence).

This clone was observed a single time. This sequence joins TRBV4-1 and TRBJ2-1, with a tentative D call TRBD1 (5 bases). The germline CDR1 and CDR2 sequences are MGHRA and YSYEKL. V lost 0 bases and J lost 15, with 18 bases in between. This CDR3 has 14 amino acids. Here the CDR3 DNA reads TGCGCCAGCAGCCAAGACCCTGACAGCCTTAGGCCGTTCTTC. This encodes CASSQDPDSLRPFF.

The V call is TRBV6-5, the J call TRBJ2-1; no firm D call. V was shortened by 0 bases and J by 5 bases, with 11 bases between the two germline ends. Germline V gene data show CDR1 as MNHEY and CDR2 as SVGAGI. The CDR3 loop spans 15 amino acids. CDR3 nucleotides: TGTGCCAGCAGTTACTCGAGTAGCCTCAACAATGAGCAGTTCTTC. Translating it yields CASSYSSSLNNEQFF.

The V and J genes are TRBV14 and TRBJ2-1, with D perhaps TRBD1 or TRBD2 (5 bases each). Trimming took 5 bases from V and 4 from J, leaving 15 bases between them. Germline CDR1 and CDR2: SGHDN and FVKESK. This CDR3 is built from 15 residues. The DNA for the CDR3 is TGTGCCAGCAGCACCCGGGACGCCTTGTACAATGAGCAGTTCTTC. It translates to CASSTRDALYNEQFF. Based on the CDR3 plus reference TRBV14 and TRBJ2-1, the full variable domain is EAGVTQFPSHSVIEKGQTVTLRCDPISGHDNLYWYRRVMGKEIKFLLHFVKESKQDESGMPNNRFLAERTGGTYSTLKVQPAELEDSGVYFCASSTRDALYNEQFFGPGTRLTVL.

The chain couples TRBV30 to TRBJ1-3; tentative D call: TRBD1 (5 bases). Trimming cost V 3 bases and J 4 bases, with 7 bases left between them. This CDR3 is 12 amino acids long. The V gene's germline CDR1 is GTSNPN and CDR2 SVGIG (reference sequence). CDR3: CAWREGGNTIYF. In nucleotides, the CDR3 is TGTGCCTGGAGGGAGGGGGGAAACACCATATATTTT.